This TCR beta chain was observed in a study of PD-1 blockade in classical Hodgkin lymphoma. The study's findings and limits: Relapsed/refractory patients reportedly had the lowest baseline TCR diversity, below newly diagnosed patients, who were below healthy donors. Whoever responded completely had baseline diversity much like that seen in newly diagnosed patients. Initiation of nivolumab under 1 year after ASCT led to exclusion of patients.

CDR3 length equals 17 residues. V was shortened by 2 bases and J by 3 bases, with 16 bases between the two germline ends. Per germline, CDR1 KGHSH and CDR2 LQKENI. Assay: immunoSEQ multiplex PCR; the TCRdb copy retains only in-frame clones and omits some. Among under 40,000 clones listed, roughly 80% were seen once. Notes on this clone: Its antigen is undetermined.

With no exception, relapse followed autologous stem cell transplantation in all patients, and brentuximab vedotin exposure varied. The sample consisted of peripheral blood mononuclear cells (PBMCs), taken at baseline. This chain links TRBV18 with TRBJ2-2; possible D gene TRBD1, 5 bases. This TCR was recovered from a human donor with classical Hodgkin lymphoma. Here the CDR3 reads CASSPSDRGWDTGELFF. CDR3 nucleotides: TGTGCCAGCTCACCATCCGATAGGGGATGGGACACCGGGGAGCTGTTTTTT.